Shown below are 2 T cell receptor beta chains from a single sample sequenced in a study of identical twins (dated by TCRdb to the mid-2010s). Library preparation was by 5' RACE. TCRdb names Illumina HiSeq 2000 as the instrument used. TCRdb ran its own pipeline on the public reads, namely fastp trimming at Q25 and MiXCR clone calling, and kept in-frame beta chains. Duplicate CDR3 protein sequences are folded into a single record with the most common DNA and genes. The sample contains approximately 600,000 distinct CDR3 sequences, 9.5% to 10% of them found a single time. The ten largest clones add up to around 3% of the sample. The same sample was also studied in work on yellow fever vaccine responses in identical twins.

Material for sequencing was PBMCs. These receptor sequences come from a young woman in good health.

This clonotype appeared a few times. The chain recombines TRBV5-1 with TRBJ1-5; the D gene is possibly TRBD1 (5 bases). The length of the CDR3 is 14 residues. V lost 4 bases to trimming and J lost 5 bases, with 13 bases between them. Germline V CDR1 and CDR2: SGHRS, YFSETQ. The CDR3 DNA reads TGCGCCAGCAGCCACGACAGAAGATATCAGCCCCAGCATTTT. Its translation: CASSHDRRYQPQHF.

The V call is TRBV2, the J call TRBJ2-1; D perhaps matches TRBD2 (6 bases). The V end was cut by 5 bases, the J end by 2 bases, with 13 bases between. CDR3 length: 15 residues. CDR1 is SNHLY and CDR2 is FYNNEI in the germline V gene. CDR3 residues: CASSLLAAPYNEQFF. The CDR3 DNA is TGTGCCAGCAGTTTACTAGCTGCCCCCTACAATGAGCAGTTCTTC.